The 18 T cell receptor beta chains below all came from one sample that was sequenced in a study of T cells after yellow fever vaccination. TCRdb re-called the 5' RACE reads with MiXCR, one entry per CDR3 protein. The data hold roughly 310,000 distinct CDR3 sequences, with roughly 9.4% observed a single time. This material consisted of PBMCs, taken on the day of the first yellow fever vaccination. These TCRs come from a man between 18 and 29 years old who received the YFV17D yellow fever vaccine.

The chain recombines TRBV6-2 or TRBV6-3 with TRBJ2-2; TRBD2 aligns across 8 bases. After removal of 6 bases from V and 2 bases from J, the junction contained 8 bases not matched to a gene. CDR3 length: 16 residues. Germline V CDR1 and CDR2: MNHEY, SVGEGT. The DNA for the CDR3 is TGTGCCAGCAGCCTAGCGGGCATGATAAACACCGGGGAGCTGTTTTTT. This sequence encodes CASSLAGMINTGELFF.

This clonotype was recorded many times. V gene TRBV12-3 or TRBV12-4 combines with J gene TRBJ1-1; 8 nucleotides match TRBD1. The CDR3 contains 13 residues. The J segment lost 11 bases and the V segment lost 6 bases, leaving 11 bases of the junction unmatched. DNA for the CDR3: TGTGCCAGCAGACCCCCCACAGGGGGGTTTGCTTTCTTT. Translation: CASRPPTGGFAFF.

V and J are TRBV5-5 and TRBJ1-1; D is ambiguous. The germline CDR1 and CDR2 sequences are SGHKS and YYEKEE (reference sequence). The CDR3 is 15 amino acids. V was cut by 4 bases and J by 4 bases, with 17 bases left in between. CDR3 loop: CASSPGLPCGTEAFF. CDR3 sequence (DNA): TGTGCCAGCAGCCCTGGCCTTCCGTGTGGCACTGAAGCTTTCTTT.

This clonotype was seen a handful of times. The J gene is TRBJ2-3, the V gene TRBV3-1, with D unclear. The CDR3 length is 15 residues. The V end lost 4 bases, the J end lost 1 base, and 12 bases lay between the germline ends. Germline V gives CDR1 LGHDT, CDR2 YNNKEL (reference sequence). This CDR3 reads CASSRGPFGTDTQYF. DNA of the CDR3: TGTGCCAGCAGCCGAGGACCCTTCGGCACAGATACGCAGTATTTT.

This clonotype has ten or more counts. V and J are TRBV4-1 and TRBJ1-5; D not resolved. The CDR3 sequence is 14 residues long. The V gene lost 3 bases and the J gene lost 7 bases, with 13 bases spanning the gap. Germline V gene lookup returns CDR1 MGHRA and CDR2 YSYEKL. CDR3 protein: CASSQKAVQQPQHF. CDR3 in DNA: TGCGCCAGCAGCCAGAAGGCAGTCCAACAGCCCCAGCATTTT.

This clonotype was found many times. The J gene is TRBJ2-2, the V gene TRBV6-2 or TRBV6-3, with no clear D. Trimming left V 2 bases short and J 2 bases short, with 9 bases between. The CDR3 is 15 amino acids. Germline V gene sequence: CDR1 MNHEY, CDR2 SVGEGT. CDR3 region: CASSYDGLNTGELFF. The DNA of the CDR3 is TGTGCCAGCAGTTACGATGGCCTAAACACCGGGGAGCTGTTTTTT.

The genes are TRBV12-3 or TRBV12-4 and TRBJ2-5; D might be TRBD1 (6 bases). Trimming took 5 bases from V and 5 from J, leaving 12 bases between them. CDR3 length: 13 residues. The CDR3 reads CASSSDRWETQYF. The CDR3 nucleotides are TGTGCCAGCAGTAGCGACAGGTGGGAGACCCAGTACTTC.

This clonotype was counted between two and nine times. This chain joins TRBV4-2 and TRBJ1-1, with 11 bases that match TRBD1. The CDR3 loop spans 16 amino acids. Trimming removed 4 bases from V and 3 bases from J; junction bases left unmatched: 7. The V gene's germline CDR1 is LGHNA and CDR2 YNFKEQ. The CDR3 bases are TGTGCCAGCAGCCGAAAAGGGACAGGGGGTGACACTGAAGCTTTCTTT. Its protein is CASSRKGTGGDTEAFF.

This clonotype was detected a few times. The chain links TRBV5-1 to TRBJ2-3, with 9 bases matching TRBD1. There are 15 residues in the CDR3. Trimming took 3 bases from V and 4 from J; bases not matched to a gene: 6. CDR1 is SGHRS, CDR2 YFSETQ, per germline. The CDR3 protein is CASSSGQGGADTQYF. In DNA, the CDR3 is TGCGCCAGCAGCTCGGGACAGGGAGGAGCAGATACGCAGTATTTT.

The CDR3 spells CASSRTTGSQPQHF. The CDR3 DNA follows: TGCGCCAGCAGCCGCACCACAGGATCCCAGCCCCAGCATTTT. The rearrangement uses TRBV5-1 and TRBJ1-5; perhaps TRBD1 as D (5 bases). The CDR3 extends over 14 amino acids. V lost 4 bases and J lost 7, with 15 bases in between. Germline CDR1 and CDR2: SGHRS and YFSETQ.

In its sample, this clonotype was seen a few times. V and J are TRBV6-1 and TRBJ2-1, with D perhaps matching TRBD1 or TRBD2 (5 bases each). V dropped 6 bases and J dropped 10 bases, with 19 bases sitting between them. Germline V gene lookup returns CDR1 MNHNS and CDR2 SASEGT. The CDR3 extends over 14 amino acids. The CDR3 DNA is TGTGCCAGCAGGTCGGACTGGGGCTGGGAAGAGCAGTTCTTC. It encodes CASRSDWGWEEQFF.

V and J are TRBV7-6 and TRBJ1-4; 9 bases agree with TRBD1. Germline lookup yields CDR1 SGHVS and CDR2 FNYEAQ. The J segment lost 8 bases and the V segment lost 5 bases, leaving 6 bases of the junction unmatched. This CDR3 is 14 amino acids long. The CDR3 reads CASSITGTGEKLFF. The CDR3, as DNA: TGTGCCAGCAGCATAACCGGGACAGGGGAAAAACTGTTTTTT.

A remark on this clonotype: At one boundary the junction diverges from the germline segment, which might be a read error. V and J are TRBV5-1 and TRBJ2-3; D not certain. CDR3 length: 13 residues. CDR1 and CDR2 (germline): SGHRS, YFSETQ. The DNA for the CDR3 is TGCGCCAGCAGGTTGGGTCTCACAGATACGCAGTATTTT. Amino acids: CASRLGLTDTQYF.

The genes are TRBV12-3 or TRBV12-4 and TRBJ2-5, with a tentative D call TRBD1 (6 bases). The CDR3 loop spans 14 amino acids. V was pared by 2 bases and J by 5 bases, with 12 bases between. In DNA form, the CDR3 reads TGTGCCAGCAGTTTATCAGGGGTCCGGGAGACCCAGTACTTC. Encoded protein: CASSLSGVRETQYF.

The CDR3 spells CASSLLAGPAEAFF. The CDR3 DNA is TGCGCCAGCAGCTTGTTGGCGGGACCGGCCGAAGCTTTCTTT. The chain couples TRBV5-1 to TRBJ1-1, with D tentatively TRBD1 (5 bases). CDR1 and CDR2 (germline): SGHRS, YFSETQ. V lost 1 base and J lost 8, with 15 bases in between. CDR3 length equals 14 residues.

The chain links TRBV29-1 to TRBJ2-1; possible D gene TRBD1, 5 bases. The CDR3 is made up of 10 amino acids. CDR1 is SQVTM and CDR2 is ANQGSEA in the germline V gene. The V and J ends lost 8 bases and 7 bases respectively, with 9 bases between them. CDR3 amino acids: CSTRGNEQFF. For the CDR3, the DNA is TGCAGCACAAGGGGTAATGAGCAGTTCTTC.

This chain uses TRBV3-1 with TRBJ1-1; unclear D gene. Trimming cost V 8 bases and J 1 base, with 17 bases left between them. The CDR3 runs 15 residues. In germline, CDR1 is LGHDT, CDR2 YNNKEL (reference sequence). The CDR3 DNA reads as TGTGCCAGCTGCCCACCTAACCTTGGGAACACTGAAGCTTTCTTT. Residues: CASCPPNLGNTEAFF.

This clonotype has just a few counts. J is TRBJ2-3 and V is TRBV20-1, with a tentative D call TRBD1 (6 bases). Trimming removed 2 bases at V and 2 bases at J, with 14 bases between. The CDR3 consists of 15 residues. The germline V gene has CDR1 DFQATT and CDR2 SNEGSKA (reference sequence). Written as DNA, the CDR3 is TGCAGTGCTAGAACCTCCGGACAGTCCACAGATACGCAGTATTTT. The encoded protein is CSARTSGQSTDTQYF.